One and the same sample provided the 25 T cell receptor beta chains below, sequenced in a study of Graves' ophthalmopathy and Graves' hyperthyroidism (dated by TCRdb to the late 2010s). Sequencer: Illumina HiSeq 2000. For repertoire sequencing, TCR beta CDR3 regions were amplified from RNA transcripts. The first round was an RT-PCR using HTBI primers with the Qiagen OneStep RT-PCR kit, and this first round was followed by a second-round multiplex PCR, then size selection and purification. The public reads were quality trimmed at Q25 with fastp and then assembled into clones with MiXCR by TCRdb, keeping productive beta chains. Rows merge per CDR3 protein into single entries with the most common DNA and genes. Here the sample has about 400,000 distinct CDR3 sequences; around 21% occur a single time. The top ten clones comprise 2.5% to 3.5% of the sample. Sequencing input: peripheral blood. The source of these receptors is a woman aged 18-29 years with stable Graves' hyperthyroidism. Donor details come from another sample of the same person, matched by shared clones.

This clonotype was picked up one time. The chain recombines TRBV6-5 with TRBJ2-2; no reliable D call. V was clipped by 0 bases and J by 4 bases, with 6 bases between them. The CDR3 sequence is 14 residues long. Germline assignment: CDR1 MNHEY and CDR2 SVGAGI. The CDR3 here is CASSYSPPTGELFF. CDR3 DNA sequence: TGTGCCAGCAGTTACTCGCCACCCACCGGGGAGCTGTTTTTT.

This clonotype was seen many times. The rearrangement uses TRBV5-4 and TRBJ1-2; 7 nucleotides align to TRBD1. The CDR3 has 15 residues. After removal of 4 bases from V and 5 bases from J, the junction contained 11 bases not matched to a gene. CDR1 SGHNT and CDR2 YYREEE come from the germline V gene (reference sequence). For the CDR3, the DNA is TGTGCCAGCAGCCCCGGACGACAGGGATCTTATGGCTACACCTTC. This gives the protein CASSPGRQGSYGYTF. Full variable domain (missing parts from reference TRBV5-4 and TRBJ1-2): ETGVTQSPTHLIKTRGQQVTLRCSSQSGHNTVSWYQQALGQGPQFIFQYYREEENGRGNFPPRFSGLQFPNYSSELNVNALELDDSALYLCASSPGRQGSYGYTFGSGTRLTVV.

The chain couples TRBV12-3 or TRBV12-4 to TRBJ2-5, with D possibly matching TRBD1 (6 bases). The CDR3 is made up of 19 amino acids. V was shortened by 2 bases and J by 5 bases, with 27 bases between the two germline ends. CDR3 DNA: TGTGCCAGCAGTTTACGACGGGGCGTGGCTAGCTATAGGGGGGAGACCCAGTACTTC. This gives the protein CASSLRRGVASYRGETQYF.

This clonotype was seen many times. The chain links TRBV6-5 to TRBJ2-5, with D hard to call. Germline assignment: CDR1 MNHEY and CDR2 SVGAGI. V lost 6 bases and J lost 1, with 9 bases in between. The length of the CDR3 is 13 residues. The DNA for the CDR3 is TGTGCCAGCAGCCCGATTAGCCAAGAGACCCAGTACTTC. It codes for CASSPISQETQYF.

There are a few counts of this clonotype. A much larger clone is a single base away; this may be a read error. Since the CDR3 does not end with the conserved phenylalanine or tryptophan, this likely comes from a read error. The rearrangement links TRBV30 to TRBJ1-1; D unresolved. V lost 0 bases and J 4 bases, leaving 15 bases between the germline ends. In germline, CDR1 is GTSNPN, CDR2 SVGIG (reference sequence). The CDR3 sequence is 15 residues long. CDR3 in amino acids: CAWSVHPGYGTEAFS. CDR3 bases: TGTGCCTGGAGTGTACACCCTGGGTATGGCACTGAAGCTTTCTCT.

This clonotype was counted at least ten times. The chain employs TRBV6-5 and TRBJ2-2; a possible D gene is TRBD2 (5 bases). Germline V gene sequence: CDR1 MNHEY, CDR2 SVGAGI. The CDR3 extends over 16 amino acids. The V end lost 3 bases, the J end lost 3 bases, and 14 bases lay between the germline ends. CDR3 sequence: CASSYSRLRDTGELFF. DNA of the CDR3: TGTGCCAGCAGTTATTCTCGTCTGAGGGACACCGGGGAGCTGTTTTTT.

This chain connects TRBV6-1 to TRBJ1-1; 7 bases match TRBD1. The germline gives CDR1 MNHNS, CDR2 SASEGT. CDR3 length: 13 amino acids. The junction had 12 bases not matched to a gene; V was cut back by 11 bases and J by 6 bases. CDR3 residues: CAGQRTGASEAFF. The DNA for the CDR3 is TGTGCCGGCCAACGGACAGGCGCATCTGAAGCTTTCTTT.

This clonotype came up many times. This sequence joins TRBV20-1 and TRBJ2-7; the D is unclear. V lost 0 bases to trimming and J lost 9 bases, with 3 bases between them. This CDR3 has 9 residues. Per germline, CDR1 DFQATT and CDR2 SNEGSKA (reference sequence). CDR3 DNA sequence: TGCAGTGCTAGAGAAGGGCAGTACTTC. Amino acid sequence: CSAREGQYF.

The sample holds many counts of this clonotype. V and J are TRBV20-1 and TRBJ1-2; D is possibly TRBD1 (5 bases). CDR1 DFQATT and CDR2 SNEGSKA come from the germline V gene (reference sequence). V lost 3 bases to trimming and J lost 1 base, with 15 bases between them. This CDR3 comprises 15 residues. The CDR3 spells CSARGGLQGNYGYTF. CDR3 bases: TGCAGTGCTAGGGGAGGGTTGCAGGGTAACTATGGCTACACCTTC.

This clonotype was detected many times. The rearrangement joins TRBV6-5 to TRBJ2-7; D gene unclear. Trimming took 2 bases from V and 3 from J, leaving 8 bases between them. Looked up from germline, CDR1 is MNHEY and CDR2 is SVGAGI. This CDR3 spans 13 amino acids. CDR3 in DNA: TGTGCCAGCAGTTACACCTATTTCTACGAGCAGTACTTC. Protein sequence: CASSYTYFYEQYF.

In its sample, this clonotype was seen a few times. This chain connects TRBV7-8 to TRBJ2-7; no firm D call. CDR1 is SGHVS and CDR2 is FQNEAQ in the germline V gene. Trimming left V 3 bases short and J 0 bases short, with 18 bases between. The CDR3 has 17 amino acids. The chain's CDR3 is CASSFNFLSSSSYEQYF. The CDR3 DNA sequence: TGTGCCAGCAGCTTCAATTTTCTGTCATCAAGCTCCTACGAGCAGTACTTC.

The V and J genes are TRBV4-3 and TRBJ1-1; no definite D call. Germline CDR1 and CDR2: LGHNA and YSLEER. The CDR3 is 16 residues long. V was pared by 0 bases and J by 0 bases, with 11 bases between. CDR3 loop: CASSQDLGLMNTEAFF. Written as DNA, the CDR3 is TGCGCCAGCAGCCAAGATCTGGGCTTAATGAACACTGAAGCTTTCTTT.

There are many counts of this clonotype. The chain carries TRBV19 and TRBJ2-2, with TRBD1 identical over 7 bases. J lost 4 bases, V lost 8 bases, and 13 bases had no gene match. Germline CDR1 LNHDA, CDR2 SQIVND (reference sequence). There are 16 residues in the CDR3. CDR3 nucleotides: TGTGCCAGTCATCCCGTTGACAGGGTTGGCACCGGGGAGCTGTTTTTT. Residues: CASHPVDRVGTGELFF. Supplemented by reference TRBV19 and TRBJ2-2, the full variable domain reads DGGITQSPKYLFRKEGQNVTLSCEQNLNHDAMYWYRQDPGQGLRLIYYSQIVNDFQKGDIAEGYSVSREKKESFPLTVTSAQKNPTAFYLCASHPVDRVGTGELFFGEGSRLTVL.

V and J are TRBV12-3 or TRBV12-4 and TRBJ2-7, with D possibly being TRBD1 or TRBD2 (5 bases each). The CDR3 consists of 15 residues. Trimming removed 6 bases at V and 0 bases at J, with 15 bases between. CDR3: CASSTREYDSYEQYF. The CDR3 DNA sequence: TGTGCCAGCAGCACCAGGGAGTACGACTCCTACGAGCAGTACTTC.

This clonotype was seen repeatedly, ten times or more. The junction and the germline gene differ at one end; a read error may be behind it. J is TRBJ1-5 and V is TRBV6-1; D call uncertain. Germline CDR1 and CDR2: MNHNS and SASEGT. This CDR3 spans 18 amino acids. The CDR3 here is CASGERATAAYSNQPQHF. CDR3 in DNA: TGTGCCAGCGGTGAAAGGGCCACTGCCGCTTATAGCAATCAGCCCCAGCATTTT.

V usage is TRBV28 and J usage is TRBJ2-5, with 8 positions matching TRBD2. This CDR3 has 15 residues. V was pared by 4 bases and J by 5 bases, with 9 bases of the junction left unmatched. Germline V gene data show CDR1 as MDHEN and CDR2 as SYDVKM. CDR3 nucleotide sequence: TGTGCCAGCAGTTCCCGGACTAGCCTACTGGAGACCCAGTACTTC. Its translation: CASSSRTSLLETQYF.

This clonotype appeared many times. V is TRBV20-1 and J is TRBJ1-3, with D uncertain. V shed 1 base and J shed 1 base, with 5 bases lying between them. This CDR3 has 13 residues. Germline V lookup: CDR1 DFQATT, CDR2 SNEGSKA (reference sequence). The CDR3 protein is CSARGLSGNTIYF. In DNA form, the CDR3 reads TGCAGTGCTAGAGGGTTATCTGGAAACACCATATATTTT.

At least ten counts were recorded for this clonotype. This sequence joins TRBV6-5 and TRBJ2-2; 10 bases line up with TRBD2. Germline V CDR1 and CDR2: MNHEY, SVGAGI. V lost 2 bases to trimming and J lost 6 bases; unmatched junction nucleotides: 6. The CDR3 runs to 16 residues. In DNA form, the CDR3 reads TGTGCCAGCAGTTACCAGCGGGAGGGACCCCCCGGGGAGCTGTTTTTT. Protein: CASSYQREGPPGELFF.

Worth noting for this clonotype: One junction end does not reproduce the germline sequence, and a read error may be involved. The V gene is TRBV6-5, the J gene TRBJ2-2, with a tentative D call TRBD2 (5 bases). The CDR3 is made up of 16 amino acids. CDR1 is MNHEY, CDR2 SVGAGI, per germline. CDR3 in amino acids: CASIYSKDLTTGELFF. DNA of the CDR3: TGTGCCAGCATTTACTCGAAGGACTTAACGACCGGGGAGCTGTTTTTT.

This clonotype was seen at least ten times. The chain links TRBV12-3 or TRBV12-4 to TRBJ2-2; 8 bases align to TRBD2. The junction had 4 bases not matched to a gene; V was cut back by 7 bases and J by 3 bases. CDR3 length: 14 residues. The CDR3: CASIPGLDTGELFF. Written as DNA, the CDR3 is TGTGCCAGCATTCCGGGACTAGACACCGGGGAGCTGTTTTTT.

This clonotype was seen at least ten times. The rearrangement uses TRBV6-1 and TRBJ1-6, with D possibly matching TRBD1 (6 bases). Germline CDR1 and CDR2: MNHNS and SASEGT. The CDR3 is made up of 13 amino acids. With 5 bases removed from V and 6 bases from J, the gap between germline ends came to 8 bases. CDR3 nucleotide sequence: TGTGCCAGCAGTACAGGGCTTAATTCACCCCTCCACTTT. Translation gives CASSTGLNSPLHF.

Worth noting for this clonotype: A read error may account for a junction end that differs from germline. J is TRBJ2-7 and V is TRBV7-2; D possibly corresponds to TRBD2 (6 bases). The CDR3 sequence is 14 residues long. Germline-derived CDR1 and CDR2 are SGHTA and FQGNSA. The CDR3 sequence: CASSRTISSYDQYF. DNA for the CDR3: TGTGCCAGCAGCAGGACTATCAGCTCCTACGATCAGTACTTC.

This clonotype was observed a few times. The DNA of the CDR3 is TGTGCCTGGAGTGCCCCTGACTATGGCTACACCTTC. This codes for CAWSAPDYGYTF. The chain employs TRBV30 and TRBJ1-2, with D unresolved. With 1 base removed from V and 3 bases from J, the gap between germline ends came to 6 bases. Germline-derived CDR1 and CDR2 are GTSNPN and SVGIG (reference sequence). The CDR3 covers 12 residues.

The rearrangement joins TRBV20-1 to TRBJ1-6; no definite D call. Trimming left V 4 bases short and J 0 bases short, with 16 bases between. The germline V gene has CDR1 DFQATT and CDR2 SNEGSKA (reference sequence). This CDR3 comprises 17 residues. The CDR3 spells CSATSGGSLSYNSPLHF. The CDR3 DNA reads as TGCAGTGCTACGTCCGGCGGTTCACTCTCCTATAATTCACCCCTCCACTTT.

This clonotype showed up many times. V and J are TRBV5-1 and TRBJ2-5, with D unresolved. The V end was cut by 5 bases, the J end by 1 base, with 9 bases between. The CDR3 loop spans 13 amino acids. CDR1 and CDR2 from the germline V gene are SGHRS and YFSETQ. The CDR3 is CASRIEFQETQYF. CDR3 DNA: TGCGCCAGCAGGATCGAGTTCCAAGAGACCCAGTACTTC.